What follows describes a single T cell receptor (beta chain). It has no known antigen specificity. No per-base quality is available; no much larger clone lies one base away. The source of the sample is a study of blood T cell repertoires in COVID-19 (TCRdb year 2020). In the study overall: The collaborator samples originated in the United States, Italy and Spain and spanned the acute and convalescent phases of COVID-19. The dataset comprised deeply sampled blood TCRbeta repertoires from subjects exposed to, actively infected with, or recovered from COVID-19. The prospective study material was composed of cDNA or gDNA derived from T cells, B-cell-depleted T cells, or PBMCs. Where available, HLA class I and class II types were taken from metadata supplied by the sample provider and were not determined by assay-based typing. Samples were obtained from the ongoing ImmuneRACE study (first 160 participants) and from some 1,300 subjects provided by 6 global collaborators. The repertoires were released in a freely available public database intended as a resource for research on the immune response to SARS-CoV-2. The sample metadata nearly always contained a de-identified subject ID, COVID-19 status, age in years and sex. What the authors observed across the whole study: The quantity of clinical and demographic metadata differed by source and by participant and was supplied without curation.

Participants in the prospective study were enrolled through a virtual design, were aged roughly 18 to 100 years, and lived in roughly 24 United States geographic areas. Cohort assignment in the prospective study relied on participant-reported clinical history from a screening survey and a study questionnaire. In the prospective study, whole blood, serum and a nasopharyngeal or oropharyngeal swab were collected from each participant by mobile phlebotomists. Participants in the prospective study had the option to provide additional blood draws and questionnaires over a roughly 2-month period. Before DNA extraction, prospective study blood samples were shipped either frozen or at room temperature. The immunoSEQ Assay, a bias-controlled multiplex PCR, was used to amplify TCRbeta CDR3 regions from genomic DNA. In the authors' own workflow: Nucleated cell counts per sample were estimated from amplification of reference gene primers within the assay. To quantify the absolute abundance of each unique TCRbeta CDR3 rearrangement, sequence reads were collapsed and filtered. For each sample, productive Simpson clonality was calculated as the square root of Simpson's diversity index across productive rearrangements. Here the immuneACCESS table is served through TCRdb, limited to in-frame sequences with V and J called. Missing clones are a known gap in these copies; in checked studies unresolved V genes cover under half, and the rest lacks a known reason. That table supplies the V and J calls and clone size; D and trimming were determined from the DNA. Present in this sample are around 180,000 clones, more than 65% of which were seen just once. In total, the top ten clones hold 17% of the sample.

The cysteine opens and the phenylalanine closes a CDR3 of 14 amino acids. Only the CDR3 region is kept as DNA, spanning 42 bases read in frame from base 1. V is shortened by 4 bases, J by 1 base, and the region joining them spans 11 bases. CDR1 and CDR2 were assigned from the germline V gene as SGHRS and YFSETQ. Sequenced: PBMCs or T cells enriched from blood (not recorded which). This TCR came from a woman between 50 and 59 years old with acute COVID-19. The V gene is TRBV5-1 and the J gene is TRBJ1-2; too little of a D gene remains to name it. CDR3 sequence: CASSLPGFNYGYTF. The nucleotide sequence is TGCGCCAGCAGCCTACCGGGATTTAACTATGGCTACACCTTC.